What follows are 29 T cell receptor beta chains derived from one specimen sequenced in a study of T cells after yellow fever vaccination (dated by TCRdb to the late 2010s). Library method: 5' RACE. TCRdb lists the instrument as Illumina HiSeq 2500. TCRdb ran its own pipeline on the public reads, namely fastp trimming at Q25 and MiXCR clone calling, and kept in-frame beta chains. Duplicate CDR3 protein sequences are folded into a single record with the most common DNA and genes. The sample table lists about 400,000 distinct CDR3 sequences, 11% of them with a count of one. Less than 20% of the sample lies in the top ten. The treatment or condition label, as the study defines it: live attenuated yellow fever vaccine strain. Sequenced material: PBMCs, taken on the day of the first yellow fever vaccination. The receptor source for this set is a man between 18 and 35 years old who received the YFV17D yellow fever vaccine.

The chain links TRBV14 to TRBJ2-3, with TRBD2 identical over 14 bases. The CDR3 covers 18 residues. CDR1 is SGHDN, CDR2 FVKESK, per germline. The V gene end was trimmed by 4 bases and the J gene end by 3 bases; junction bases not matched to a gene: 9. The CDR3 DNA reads TGTGCCAGCAGCCCCGGGACTAGCGGGGGTGCGGGAACAGATACGCAGTATTTT. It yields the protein CASSPGTSGGAGTDTQYF.

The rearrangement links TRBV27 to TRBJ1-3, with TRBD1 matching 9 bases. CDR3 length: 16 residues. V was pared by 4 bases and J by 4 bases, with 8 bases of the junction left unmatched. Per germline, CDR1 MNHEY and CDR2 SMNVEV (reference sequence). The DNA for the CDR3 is TGTGCCAGCAGTTCCCGACAGGGGGAGAAGGGAAACACCATATATTTT. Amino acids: CASSSRQGEKGNTIYF.

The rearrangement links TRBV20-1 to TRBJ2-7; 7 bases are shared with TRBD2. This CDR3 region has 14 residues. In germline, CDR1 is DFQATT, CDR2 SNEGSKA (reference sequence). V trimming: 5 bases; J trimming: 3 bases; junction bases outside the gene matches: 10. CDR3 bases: TGCAGTGCTCCCGGATTGGGGAGGGACTACGAGCAGTACTTC. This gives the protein CSAPGLGRDYEQYF.

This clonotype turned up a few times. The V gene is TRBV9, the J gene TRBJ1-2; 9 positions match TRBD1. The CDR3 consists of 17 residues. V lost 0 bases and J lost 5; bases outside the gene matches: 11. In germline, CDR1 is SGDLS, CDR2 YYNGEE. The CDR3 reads CASSVVLKGQGNYGYTF. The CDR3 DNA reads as TGTGCCAGCAGCGTAGTTCTTAAGGGACAGGGAAATTATGGCTACACCTTC.

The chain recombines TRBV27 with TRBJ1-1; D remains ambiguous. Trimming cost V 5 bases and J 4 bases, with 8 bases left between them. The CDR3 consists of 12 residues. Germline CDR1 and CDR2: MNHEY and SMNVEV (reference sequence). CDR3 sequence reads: CASSGLGTEAFF. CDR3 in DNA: TGTGCCAGCAGTGGTCTAGGCACTGAAGCTTTCTTT.

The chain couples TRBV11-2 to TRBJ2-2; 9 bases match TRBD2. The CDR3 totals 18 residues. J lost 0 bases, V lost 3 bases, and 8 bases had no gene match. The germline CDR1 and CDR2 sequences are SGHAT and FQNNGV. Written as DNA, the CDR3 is TGTGCCAGCAGCTTGCCCCACCCTAGCGGGGCGAACACCGGGGAGCTGTTTTTT. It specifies CASSLPHPSGANTGELFF.

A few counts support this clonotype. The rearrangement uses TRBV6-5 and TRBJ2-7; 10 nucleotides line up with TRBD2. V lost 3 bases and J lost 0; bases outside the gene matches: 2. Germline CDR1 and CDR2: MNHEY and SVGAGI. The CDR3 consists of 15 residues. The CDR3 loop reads CASSYSGGFSYEQYF. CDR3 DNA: TGTGCCAGCAGTTATAGCGGGGGGTTCTCCTACGAGCAGTACTTC.

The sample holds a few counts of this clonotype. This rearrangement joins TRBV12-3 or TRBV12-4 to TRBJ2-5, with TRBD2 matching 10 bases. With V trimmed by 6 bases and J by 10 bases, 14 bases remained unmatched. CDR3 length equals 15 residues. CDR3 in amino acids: CASSLSTSGVADQYF. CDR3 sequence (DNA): TGTGCCAGCAGCCTTAGTACTAGCGGGGTGGCGGACCAGTACTTC.

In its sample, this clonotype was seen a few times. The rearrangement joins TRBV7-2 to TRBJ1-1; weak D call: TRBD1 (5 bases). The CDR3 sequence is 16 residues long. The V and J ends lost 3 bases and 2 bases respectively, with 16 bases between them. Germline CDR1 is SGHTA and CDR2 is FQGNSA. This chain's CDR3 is CASSFPRGTQNTEAFF. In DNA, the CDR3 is TGTGCCAGCAGCTTCCCGCGTGGGACCCAAAACACTGAAGCTTTCTTT.

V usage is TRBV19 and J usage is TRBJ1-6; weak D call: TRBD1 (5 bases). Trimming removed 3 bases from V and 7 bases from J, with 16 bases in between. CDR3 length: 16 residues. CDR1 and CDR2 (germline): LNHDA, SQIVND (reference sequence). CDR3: CASSILPFGGNSPLHF. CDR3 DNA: TGTGCCAGTAGTATTCTTCCCTTCGGGGGGAATTCACCCCTCCACTTT. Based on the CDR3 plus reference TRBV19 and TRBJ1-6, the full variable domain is DGGITQSPKYLFRKEGQNVTLSCEQNLNHDAMYWYRQDPGQGLRLIYYSQIVNDFQKGDIAEGYSVSREKKESFPLTVTSAQKNPTAFYLCASSILPFGGNSPLHFGNGTRLTVT.

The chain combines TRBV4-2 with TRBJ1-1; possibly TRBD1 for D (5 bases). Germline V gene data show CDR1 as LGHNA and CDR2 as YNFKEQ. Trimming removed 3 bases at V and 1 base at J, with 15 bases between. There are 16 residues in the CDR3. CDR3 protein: CASSQSPTATNTEAFF. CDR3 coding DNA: TGTGCCAGCAGCCAGAGCCCGACAGCAACGAACACTGAAGCTTTCTTT.

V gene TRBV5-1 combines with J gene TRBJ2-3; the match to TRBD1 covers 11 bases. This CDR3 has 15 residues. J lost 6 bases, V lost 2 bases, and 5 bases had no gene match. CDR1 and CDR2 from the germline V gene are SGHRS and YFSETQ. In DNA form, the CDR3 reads TGCGCCAGCAGCTTAGGACAGGGGGCGAGTGATACGCAGTATTTT. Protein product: CASSLGQGASDTQYF.

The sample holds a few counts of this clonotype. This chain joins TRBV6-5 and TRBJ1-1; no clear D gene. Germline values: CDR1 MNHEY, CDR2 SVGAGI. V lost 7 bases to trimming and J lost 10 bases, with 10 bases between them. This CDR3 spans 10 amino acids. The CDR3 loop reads CASTKGGAFF. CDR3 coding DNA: TGTGCCAGCACCAAAGGCGGAGCTTTCTTT.

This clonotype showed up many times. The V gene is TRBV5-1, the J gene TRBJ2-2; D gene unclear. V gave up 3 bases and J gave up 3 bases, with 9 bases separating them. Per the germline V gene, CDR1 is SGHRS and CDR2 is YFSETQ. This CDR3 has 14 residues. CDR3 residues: CASSSRPDTGELFF. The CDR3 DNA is TGCGCCAGCAGCTCACGACCCGACACCGGGGAGCTGTTTTTT.

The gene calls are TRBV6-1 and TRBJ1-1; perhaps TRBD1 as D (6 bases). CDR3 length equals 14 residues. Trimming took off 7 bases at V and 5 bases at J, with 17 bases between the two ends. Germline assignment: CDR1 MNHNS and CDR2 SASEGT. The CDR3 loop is CASIQGFTGTEAFF. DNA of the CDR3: TGTGCCAGCATCCAGGGATTTACAGGGACTGAAGCTTTCTTT.

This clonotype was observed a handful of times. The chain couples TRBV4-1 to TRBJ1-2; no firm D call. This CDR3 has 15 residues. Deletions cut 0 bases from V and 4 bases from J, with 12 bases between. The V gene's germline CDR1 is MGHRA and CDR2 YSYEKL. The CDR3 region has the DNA TGCGCCAGCAGCCAAGATCCGGGGTTAGGCTATGGCTACACCTTC. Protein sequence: CASSQDPGLGYGYTF.

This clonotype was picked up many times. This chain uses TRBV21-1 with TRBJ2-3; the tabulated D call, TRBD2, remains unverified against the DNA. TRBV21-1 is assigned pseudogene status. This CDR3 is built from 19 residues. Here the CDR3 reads CASSKERLAGGNSTDTQYF. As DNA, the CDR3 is TGTGCCAGCAGCAAAGAAAGACTAGCGGGGGGGAATAGCACAGATACGCAGTATTTT.

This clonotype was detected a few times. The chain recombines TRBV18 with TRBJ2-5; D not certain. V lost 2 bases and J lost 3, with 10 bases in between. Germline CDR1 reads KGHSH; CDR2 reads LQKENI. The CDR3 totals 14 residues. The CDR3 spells CASSPLEAKETQYF. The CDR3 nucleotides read TGTGCCAGCTCACCATTAGAGGCAAAAGAGACCCAGTACTTC.

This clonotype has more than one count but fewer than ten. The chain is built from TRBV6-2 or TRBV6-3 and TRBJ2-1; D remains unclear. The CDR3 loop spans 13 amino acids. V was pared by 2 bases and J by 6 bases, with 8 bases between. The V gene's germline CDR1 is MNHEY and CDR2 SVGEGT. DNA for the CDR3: TGTGCCAGCAGTTACGTCCTATCCAATGAGCAGTTCTTC. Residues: CASSYVLSNEQFF.

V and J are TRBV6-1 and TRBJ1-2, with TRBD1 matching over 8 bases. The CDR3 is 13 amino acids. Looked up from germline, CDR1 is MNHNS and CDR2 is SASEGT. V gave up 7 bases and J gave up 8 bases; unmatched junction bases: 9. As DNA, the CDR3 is TGTGCCAGCAATAGAGGACAGGGTGAAGGCTACACCTTC. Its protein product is CASNRGQGEGYTF.

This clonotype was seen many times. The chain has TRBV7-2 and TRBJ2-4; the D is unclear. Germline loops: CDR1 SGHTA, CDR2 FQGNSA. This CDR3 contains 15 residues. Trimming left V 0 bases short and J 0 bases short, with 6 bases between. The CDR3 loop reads CASSLARTAKNIQYF. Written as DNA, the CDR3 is TGTGCCAGCAGCTTAGCGAGGACAGCCAAAAACATTCAGTACTTC.

CDR3 sequence (DNA): TGTGCCAGCAGGACCGGGACAAAAGCGGAGACCCAGTACTTC. It translates to CASRTGTKAETQYF. This chain connects TRBV12-3 or TRBV12-4 to TRBJ2-5; weak D call: TRBD1 (6 bases). V was shortened by 6 bases and J by 5 bases, with 16 bases between the two germline ends. The CDR3 extends over 14 amino acids.

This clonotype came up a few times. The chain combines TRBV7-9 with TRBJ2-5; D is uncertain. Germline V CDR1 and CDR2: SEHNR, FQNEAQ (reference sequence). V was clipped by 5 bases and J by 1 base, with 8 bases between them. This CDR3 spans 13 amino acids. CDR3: CASSVRLQETQYF. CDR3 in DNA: TGTGCCAGCAGCGTCCGGCTCCAAGAGACCCAGTACTTC. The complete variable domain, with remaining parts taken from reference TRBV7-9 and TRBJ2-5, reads DTGVSQNPRHKITKRGQNVTFRCDPISEHNRLYWYRQTLGQGPEFLTYFQNEAQLEKSRLLSDRFSAERPKGSFSTLEIQRTEQGDSAMYLCASSVRLQETQYFGPGTRLLVL.

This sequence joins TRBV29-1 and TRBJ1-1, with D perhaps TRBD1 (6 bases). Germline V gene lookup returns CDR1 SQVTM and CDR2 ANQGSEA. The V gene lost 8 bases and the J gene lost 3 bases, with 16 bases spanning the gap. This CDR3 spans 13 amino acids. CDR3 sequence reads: CSPSGGGDTEAFF. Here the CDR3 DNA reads TGCAGCCCCTCGGGAGGGGGGGACACTGAAGCTTTCTTT.

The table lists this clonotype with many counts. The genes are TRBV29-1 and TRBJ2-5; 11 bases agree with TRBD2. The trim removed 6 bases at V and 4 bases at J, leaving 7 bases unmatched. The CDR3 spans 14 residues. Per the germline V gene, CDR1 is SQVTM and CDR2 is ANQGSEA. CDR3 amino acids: CSVVLAGGGETQYF. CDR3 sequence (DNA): TGCAGCGTGGTCCTAGCGGGGGGAGGAGAGACCCAGTACTTC.

In DNA, the CDR3 is TGTGCCAGCAGTTTGGGTCTGGGGGTAGAGTTCTTC. Its translation is CASSLGLGVEFF. This rearrangement joins TRBV12-3 or TRBV12-4 to TRBJ2-1; D possibly uses TRBD1 or TRBD2 (5 bases each). V lost 3 bases, J lost 14 bases, and 14 bases lay in between. This CDR3 is 12 amino acids long.

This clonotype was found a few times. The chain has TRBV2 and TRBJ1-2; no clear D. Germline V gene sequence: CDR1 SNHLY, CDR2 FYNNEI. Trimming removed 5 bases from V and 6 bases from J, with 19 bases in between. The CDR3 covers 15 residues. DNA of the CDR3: TGTGCCAGCAGTTACTTAACCGGGCCTAAAAATGGCTACACCTTC. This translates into CASSYLTGPKNGYTF.

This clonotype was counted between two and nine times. The CDR3 DNA sequence: TGTGCCAGCTCACGTGGAGGGGTGGATTCACCCCTCCACTTT. Residues: CASSRGGVDSPLHF. The chain uses TRBV18 and TRBJ1-6; D possibly corresponds to TRBD1 (5 bases). This CDR3 has 14 amino acids. Trimming removed 4 bases from V and 8 bases from J, with 12 bases in between. Germline V gene lookup returns CDR1 KGHSH and CDR2 LQKENI.

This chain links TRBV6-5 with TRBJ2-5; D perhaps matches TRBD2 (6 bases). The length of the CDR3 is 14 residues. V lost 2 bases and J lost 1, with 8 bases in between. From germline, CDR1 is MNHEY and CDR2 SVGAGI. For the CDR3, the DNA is TGTGCCAGCAGTTACCCGGGGGTCCAAGAGACCCAGTACTTC. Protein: CASSYPGVQETQYF.